This passage covers 12 T cell receptor beta chains from one sample sequenced in a study of T cells after somatic rescue of genetic block. Generated by immunoSEQ multiplex PCR, the TCRdb table keeps only in-frame clones and is missing some. Here the sample spans over 14,000 clones, about 71% being singletons. Specimen: peripheral blood mononuclear cells (PBMCs). Receptors originate from a boy younger than 18.

Notes on this clone: Because the CDR3's place on the DNA is in doubt, the DNA is left out and the CDR3 is given as listed by TCRdb. The J gene is TRBJ2-5, the V gene TRBV10-3; the DNA was not compared with TRBD2, the D call given in the table. Germline-derived CDR1 and CDR2 are ENHRY and SYGVKD. The CDR3 is 14 amino acids in total, end residues counted. The CDR3 spells CAISSSGGRETQYF.

V is TRBV11-2 and J is TRBJ2-2, with unresolved D. V was shortened by 3 bases and J by 0 bases, with 8 bases between the two germline ends. CDR1 and CDR2 (germline): SGHAT, FQNNGV. The CDR3 extends over 15 amino acids. The CDR3 DNA reads TGTGCCAGCAGCTTTACACACGCGAACACCGGGGAGCTGTTTTTT. It is translated as CASSFTHANTGELFF.

This rearrangement joins TRBV15 to TRBJ1-2; D remains ambiguous. The length of the CDR3 is 13 residues. Trimming removed 1 base at V and 2 bases at J, with 5 bases between. CDR1 is LNHNV and CDR2 is YYDKDF in the germline V gene (reference sequence). The CDR3 region is CATSRGGNYGYTF. The CDR3 region has the DNA TGTGCCACCAGCAGAGGAGGGAACTATGGCTACACCTTC.

Only one count was recorded for this clone. The rearrangement joins TRBV6-5 to TRBJ1-4; no clear D gene. The length of the CDR3 is 14 residues. Germline lookup yields CDR1 MNHEY and CDR2 SVGAGI. The V end was cut by 2 bases, the J end by 4 bases, with 8 bases between. CDR3 DNA sequence: TGTGCCAGCAGTTACGGGCCGCGTAATGAAAAACTGTTTTTT. Translated: CASSYGPRNEKLFF.

The chain couples TRBV2 to TRBJ1-4; D is perhaps TRBD1 (5 bases). The germline gives CDR1 SNHLY, CDR2 FYNNEI. There are 14 residues in the CDR3. Trimming removed 6 bases from V and 3 bases from J, with 11 bases in between. This CDR3 is CASRAGPANEKLFF. The CDR3 DNA follows: TGTGCCAGCAGAGCAGGGCCCGCTAATGAAAAACTGTTTTTT.

This chain uses TRBV28 with TRBJ2-3, with D perhaps matching TRBD2 (6 bases). The CDR3 length is 13 residues. CDR1 is MDHEN, CDR2 SYDVKM, per germline. Deletions cut 2 bases from V and 6 bases from J, with 9 bases between. DNA for the CDR3: TGTGCCAGCAGTTTAGGGGGGTTGGATACGCAGTATTTT. Residues: CASSLGGLDTQYF.

This chain joins TRBV5-1 and TRBJ1-4; 9 bases are shared with TRBD1. With 2 bases clipped from V and 8 bases from J, the junction kept 7 bases outside the gene matches. Germline V gene lookup returns CDR1 SGHRS and CDR2 YFSETQ. The CDR3 loop spans 15 amino acids. In DNA, the CDR3 is TGCGCCAGCAGCTTACAGTTGACAGGGGGGGAAAAACTGTTTTTT. This codes for CASSLQLTGGEKLFF.

CDR3 amino acids: CASSSHTPSYEQYF. For the CDR3, the DNA is TGTGCCAGCAGCTCACACACGCCCTCCTACGAGCAGTACTTC. V is TRBV7-9 and J is TRBJ2-7; D gene unclear. The CDR3 has 14 residues. Germline V gene data show CDR1 as SEHNR and CDR2 as FQNEAQ (reference sequence). V was trimmed by 4 bases and J by 0 bases, leaving 10 bases between them.

Judged by abundance, this clone is medium-sized. The chain recombines TRBV6-5 with TRBJ2-2; 10 nucleotides agree with TRBD1. CDR1 is MNHEY, CDR2 SVGAGI, per germline. V was clipped by 6 bases and J by 4 bases; unmatched bases: 2. This CDR3 has 14 residues. The DNA for the CDR3 is TGTGCCAGCAGATGGACAGGGGGCACCGGGGAGCTGTTTTTT. Its translation is CASRWTGGTGELFF.

The J gene is TRBJ2-7, the V gene TRBV12-5; no reliable D call. V was pared by 3 bases and J by 5 bases, with 5 bases between. Germline CDR1 reads LGHNT; CDR2 reads FRNRAP. The CDR3 consists of 11 residues. The DNA of the CDR3 is TGTGCTAGTGGTTTATCGAACGAGCAGTACTTC. Protein product: CASGLSNEQYF.

Concerning this clone: The junction and the germline gene differ at one end; a read error may be behind it. The sample contains more than one DNA sequence encoding this CDR3. J is TRBJ1-2 and V is TRBV29-1; D gene ambiguous. This CDR3 spans 12 amino acids. CDR1 and CDR2 (germline): SQVTM, ANQGSEA. This chain's CDR3 is CSVSLANYGYTF. For the CDR3, the DNA is TGTAGCGTTTCCCTAGCTAACTATGGCTACACCTTC.

V usage is TRBV2 and J usage is TRBJ2-7; D uncertain. The germline V gene has CDR1 SNHLY and CDR2 FYNNEI. The CDR3 length is 11 residues. V dropped 3 bases and J dropped 4 bases, with 4 bases sitting between them. CDR3 DNA: TGTGCCAGCAGTGACGGGTACGAGCAGTACTTC. Its protein is CASSDGYEQYF.